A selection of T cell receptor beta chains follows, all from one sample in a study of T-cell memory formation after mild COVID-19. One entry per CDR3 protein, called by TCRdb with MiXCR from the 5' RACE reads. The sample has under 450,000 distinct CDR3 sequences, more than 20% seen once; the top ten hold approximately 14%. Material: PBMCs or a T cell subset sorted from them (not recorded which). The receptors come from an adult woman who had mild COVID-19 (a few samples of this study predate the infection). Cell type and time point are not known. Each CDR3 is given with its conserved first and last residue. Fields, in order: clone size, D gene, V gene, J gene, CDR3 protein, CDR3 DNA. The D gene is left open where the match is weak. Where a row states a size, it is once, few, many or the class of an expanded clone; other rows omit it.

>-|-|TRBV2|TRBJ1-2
CASHRSLVQRPNYGYTF
TGTGCCAGCCACCGGTCTTTAGTACAGAGGCCTAACTATGGCTACACCTTC
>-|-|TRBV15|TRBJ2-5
CATSRDLETQYF
TGTGCCACCAGCAGAGATTTAGAGACCCAGTACTTC
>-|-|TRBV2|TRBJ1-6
CASKEEVGGSPLHF
TGTGCCAGCAAGGAAGAAGTCGGTGGGTCACCCCTCCACTTT
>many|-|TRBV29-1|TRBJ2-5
CSGRIGGGGETQYF
TGCAGCGGTAGGATAGGAGGGGGCGGAGAGACCCAGTACTTC
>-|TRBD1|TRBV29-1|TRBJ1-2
CSVLTGGENYGYTF
TGCAGCGTTCTGACAGGGGGAGAGAACTATGGCTACACCTTC
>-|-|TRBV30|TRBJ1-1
CAWSLMGRFRNTEAFF
TGTGCCTGGAGTCTAATGGGGAGGTTCCGGAACACTGAAGCTTTCTTT
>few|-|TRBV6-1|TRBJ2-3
CASSDVRGFPDTQYF
TGTGCCAGCAGTGATGTTCGGGGATTCCCAGATACGCAGTATTTT
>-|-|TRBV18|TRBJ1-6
CASSTDSTLNSPLHF
TGTGCCAGCTCAACCGACAGTACCCTCAATTCACCCCTCCACTTT
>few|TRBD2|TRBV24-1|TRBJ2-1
CATSGRTSGRAYNEQFF
TGTGCCACCAGTGGCCGGACTAGCGGGAGGGCCTACAATGAGCAGTTCTTC
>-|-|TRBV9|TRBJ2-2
CASSTHTGELFF
TGTGCCAGCAGCACTCACACCGGGGAGCTGTTTTTT
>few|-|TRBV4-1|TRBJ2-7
CASSQDSTGEVREQYF
TGCGCCAGCAGCCAAGATTCAACAGGAGAGGTCCGGGAGCAGTACTTC
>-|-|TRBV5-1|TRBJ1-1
CASSLSVAPGGNTEAFF
TGCGCCAGCAGCTTGAGTGTGGCTCCGGGGGGGAACACTGAAGCTTTCTTT
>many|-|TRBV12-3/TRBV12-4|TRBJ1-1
CASSLGAALNTEAFF
TGTGCCAGCAGTTTAGGCGCAGCCCTCAACACTGAAGCTTTCTTT
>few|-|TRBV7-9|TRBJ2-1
CASSLGGPDTDFF
TGTGCCAGCAGCTTAGGCGGTCCCGATACGGACTTCTTC
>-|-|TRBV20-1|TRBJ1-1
CSARGKQGIDTEAFF
TGCAGTGCTAGAGGCAAACAGGGTATAGACACTGAAGCTTTCTTT
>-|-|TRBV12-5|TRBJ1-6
CASGLVMEMAPGDSPLHF
TGTGCTAGTGGTTTGGTAATGGAAATGGCGCCGGGTGATTCACCCCTCCACTTT
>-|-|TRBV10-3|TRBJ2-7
CAISESGSGVRNEQYF
TGTGCCATCAGTGAGTCGGGTTCGGGAGTCAGAAACGAGCAGTACTTC
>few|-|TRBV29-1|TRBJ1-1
CSARGGFTEAFF
TGCAGCGCGAGGGGGGGATTCACTGAAGCTTTCTTT
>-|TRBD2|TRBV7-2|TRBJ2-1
CASSLTSGGLNEQFF
TGTGCCAGCAGCTTGACTAGCGGGGGCCTCAATGAGCAGTTCTTC
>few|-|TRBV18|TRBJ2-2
CASSRQQDTGELFF
TGTGCCAGCTCACGTCAGCAGGACACCGGGGAGCTGTTTTTT
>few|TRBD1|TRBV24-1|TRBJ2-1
CATSDSARGTLYNEQFF
TGTGCCACCAGTGATTCGGCCAGGGGGACGCTCTACAATGAGCAGTTCTTC
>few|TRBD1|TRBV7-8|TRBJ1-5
CASSSDRGFSNQPQHF
TGTGCCAGCAGCTCGGACAGGGGATTCAGCAATCAGCCCCAGCATTTT
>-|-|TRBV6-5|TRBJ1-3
CASQGPGNTIYF
TGTGCCAGCCAGGGACCTGGAAACACCATATATTTT
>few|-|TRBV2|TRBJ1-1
CASTLLGINTEAFF
TGTGCCAGCACGTTGTTAGGAATAAACACTGAAGCTTTCTTT
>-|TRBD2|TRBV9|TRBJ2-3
CASSGTSTYTDTQYF
TGTGCCAGCAGCGGGACTAGCACCTACACAGATACGCAGTATTTT
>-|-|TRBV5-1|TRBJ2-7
CASSLEQSYEQYF
TGCGCCAGCAGCTTGGAACAGTCCTACGAGCAGTACTTC
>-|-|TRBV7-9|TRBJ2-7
CASSPSGNYEQYF
TGTGCCAGCAGCCCGTCCGGGAACTACGAGCAGTACTTC
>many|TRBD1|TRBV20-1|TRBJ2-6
CSARPTGSTGANVLTF
TGCAGTGCTAGACCGACAGGGAGCACTGGGGCCAACGTCCTGACTTTC
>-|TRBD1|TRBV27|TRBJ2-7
CASSFGNRQGYEQYF
TGTGCCAGCAGTTTTGGGAACCGACAGGGCTACGAGCAGTACTTC
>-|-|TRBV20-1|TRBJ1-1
CSAYPGGRAFF
TGCAGTGCGTACCCTGGGGGTCGGGCTTTCTTT
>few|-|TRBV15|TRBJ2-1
CATSRARGTANNEQFF
TGTGCCACCAGCAGAGCTCGCGGGACGGCGAACAATGAGCAGTTCTTC
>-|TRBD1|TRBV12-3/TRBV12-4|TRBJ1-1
CASRGQGLNTEAFF
TGTGCCAGCAGGGGACAGGGTTTGAACACTGAAGCTTTCTTT
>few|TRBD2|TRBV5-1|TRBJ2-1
CASSLNPTSGGLNNEQFF
TGCGCCAGCAGCCTCAACCCGACTAGCGGGGGGCTCAACAATGAGCAGTTCTTC
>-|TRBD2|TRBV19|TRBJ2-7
CASHRLAGSYEQYF
TGTGCCAGCCATAGACTAGCGGGCTCCTACGAGCAGTACTTC
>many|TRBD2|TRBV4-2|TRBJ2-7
CASSQEASGPYEQYF
TGTGCCAGCAGCCAAGAAGCTAGCGGACCCTACGAGCAGTACTTC
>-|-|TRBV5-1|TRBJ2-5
CASSRLPAQETQYF
TGCGCCAGCAGTAGACTCCCAGCCCAAGAGACCCAGTACTTC
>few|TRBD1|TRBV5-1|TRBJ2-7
CASSLASQGAHEQYF
TGCGCCAGCAGCCTGGCCTCGCAGGGGGCACACGAGCAGTACTTC
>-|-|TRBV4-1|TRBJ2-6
CASIGLFTSGANVLTF
TGCGCCAGCATCGGACTATTTACCTCTGGGGCCAACGTCCTGACTTTC
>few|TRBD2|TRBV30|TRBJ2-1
CAWSVQSGTSGSPYNEQFF
TGTGCCTGGAGTGTACAATCCGGGACTAGCGGGAGCCCCTACAATGAGCAGTTCTTC
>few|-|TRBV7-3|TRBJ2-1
CASSPAPRWDEQFF
TGTGCCAGCAGCCCGGCCCCACGATGGGATGAGCAGTTCTTC
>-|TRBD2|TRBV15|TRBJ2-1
CATSRELGGDNEQFF
TGTGCCACCAGCAGAGAGTTGGGAGGGGACAATGAGCAGTTCTTC
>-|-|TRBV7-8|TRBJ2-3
CASSLWWDTQYF
TGTGCCAGCAGCTTATGGTGGGATACGCAGTATTTT
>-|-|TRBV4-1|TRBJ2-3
CASSQWGGGSDTQYF
TGCGCCAGCAGCCAGTGGGGGGGCGGTTCAGATACGCAGTATTTT
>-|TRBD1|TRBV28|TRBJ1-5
CASAGQEKGYSNQPQHF
TGTGCCAGCGCGGGACAGGAGAAGGGGTATAGCAATCAGCCCCAGCATTTT
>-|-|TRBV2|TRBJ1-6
CASRTDRIYNSPLHF
TGTGCCAGCAGGACCGACAGAATCTATAATTCACCCCTCCACTTT
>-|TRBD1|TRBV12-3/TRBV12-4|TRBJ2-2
CASSPGQGAWTGELFF
TGTGCCAGCAGTCCCGGACAGGGGGCTTGGACCGGGGAGCTGTTTTTT
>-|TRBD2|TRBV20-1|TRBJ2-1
CSARQGLAGNEQFF
TGCAGTGCTAGACAAGGACTAGCGGGTAATGAGCAGTTCTTC
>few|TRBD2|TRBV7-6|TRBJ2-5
CASSPGLVAGVQETQYF
TGTGCCAGCAGCCCAGGGTTGGTAGCGGGAGTCCAAGAGACCCAGTACTTC
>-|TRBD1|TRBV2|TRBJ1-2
CASSRGGGDYGYTF
TGTGCCAGCAGTCGAGGAGGGGGCGATTATGGCTACACCTTC
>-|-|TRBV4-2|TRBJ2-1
CASSHPSGGDYNEQFF
TGTGCCAGCAGCCACCCTTCGGGCGGGGACTACAATGAGCAGTTCTTC
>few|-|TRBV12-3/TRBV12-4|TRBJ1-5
CASSFNSDSNQPQHF
TGTGCCAGCAGTTTCAATTCAGACTCGAATCAGCCCCAGCATTTT
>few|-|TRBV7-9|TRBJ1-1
CASSLAGVTEAFF
TGTGCCAGCAGCTTAGCAGGGGTCACTGAAGCTTTCTTT